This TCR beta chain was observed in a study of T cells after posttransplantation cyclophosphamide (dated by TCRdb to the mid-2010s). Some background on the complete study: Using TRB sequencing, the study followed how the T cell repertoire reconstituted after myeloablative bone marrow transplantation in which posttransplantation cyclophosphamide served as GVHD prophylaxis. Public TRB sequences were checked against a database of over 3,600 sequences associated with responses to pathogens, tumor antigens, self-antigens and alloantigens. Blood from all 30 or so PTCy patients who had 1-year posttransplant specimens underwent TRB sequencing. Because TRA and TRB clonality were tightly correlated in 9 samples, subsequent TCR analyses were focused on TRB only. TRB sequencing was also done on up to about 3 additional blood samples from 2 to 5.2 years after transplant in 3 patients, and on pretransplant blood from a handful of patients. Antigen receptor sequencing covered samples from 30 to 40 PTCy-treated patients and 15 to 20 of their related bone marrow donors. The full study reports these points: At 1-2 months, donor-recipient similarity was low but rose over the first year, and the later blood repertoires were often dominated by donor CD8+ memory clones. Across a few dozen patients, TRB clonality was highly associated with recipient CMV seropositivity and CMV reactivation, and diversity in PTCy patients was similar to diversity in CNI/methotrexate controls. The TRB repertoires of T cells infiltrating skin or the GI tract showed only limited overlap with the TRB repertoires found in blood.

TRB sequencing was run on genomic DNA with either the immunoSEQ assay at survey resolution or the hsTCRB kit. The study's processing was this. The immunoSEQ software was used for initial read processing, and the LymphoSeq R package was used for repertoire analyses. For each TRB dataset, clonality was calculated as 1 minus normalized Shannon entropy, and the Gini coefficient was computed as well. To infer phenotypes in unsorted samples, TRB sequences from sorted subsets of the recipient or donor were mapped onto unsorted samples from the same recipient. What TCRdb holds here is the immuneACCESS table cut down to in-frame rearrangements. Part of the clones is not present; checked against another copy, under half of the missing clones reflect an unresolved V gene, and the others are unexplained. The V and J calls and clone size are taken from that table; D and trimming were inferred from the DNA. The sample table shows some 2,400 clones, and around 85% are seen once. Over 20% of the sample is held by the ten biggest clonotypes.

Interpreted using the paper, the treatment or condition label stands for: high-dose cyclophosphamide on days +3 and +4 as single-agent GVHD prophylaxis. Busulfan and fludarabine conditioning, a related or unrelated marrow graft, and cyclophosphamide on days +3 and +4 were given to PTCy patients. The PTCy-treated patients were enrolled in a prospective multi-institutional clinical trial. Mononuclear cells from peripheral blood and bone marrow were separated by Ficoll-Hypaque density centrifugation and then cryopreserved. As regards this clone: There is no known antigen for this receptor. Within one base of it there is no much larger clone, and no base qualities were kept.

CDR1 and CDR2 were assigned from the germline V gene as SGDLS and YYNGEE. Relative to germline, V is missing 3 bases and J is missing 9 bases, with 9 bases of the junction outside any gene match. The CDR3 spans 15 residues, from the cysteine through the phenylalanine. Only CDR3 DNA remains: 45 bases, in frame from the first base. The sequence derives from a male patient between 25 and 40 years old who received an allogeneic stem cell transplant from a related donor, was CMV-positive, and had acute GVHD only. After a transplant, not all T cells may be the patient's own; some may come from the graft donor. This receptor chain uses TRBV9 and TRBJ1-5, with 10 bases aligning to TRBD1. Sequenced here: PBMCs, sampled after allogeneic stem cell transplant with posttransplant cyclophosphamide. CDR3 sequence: CASSGQGAGGWPQHF. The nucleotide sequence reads TGTGCCAGCAGCGGACAGGGGGCAGGAGGTTGGCCCCAGCATTTT. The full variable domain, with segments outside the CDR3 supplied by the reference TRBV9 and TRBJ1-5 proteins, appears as DSGVTQTPKHLITATGQRVTLRCSPRSGDLSVYWYQQSLDQGLQFLIQYYNGEERAKGNILERFSAQQFPDLHSELNLSSLELGDSALYFCASSGQGAGGWPQHFGDGTRLSIL.